This T cell receptor (beta chain) was identified in a study of cytomegalovirus exposure and HLA in healthy donors. 13 Jbeta primers and 60 Vbeta primers were used for the PCR. Repertoires were generated with immunoSEQ multiplex PCR, while TCRdb's copy carries only in-frame clones and drops some. The table lists approximately 80,000 clones. On this clone itself: Its specificity is not known. The sample holds other DNA sequences that translate to the same CDR3.

J gave up 6 bases and V 4 bases, and 18 bases lay outside the gene matches. In germline, CDR1 is MDHEN, CDR2 SYDVKM. This CDR3 region has 18 residues. Study observations and caveats: TCR association rates varied by HLA locus in a later analysis, with DRB1 highest and HLA-C lowest. Later analysis identified a missense DCLRE1C variant that was linked to TCR beta V- and J-gene trimming. Previously analyzed data showed that most TCR beta V segments were productive at a frequency of about 87% or about 30%. A list of around 160 TCR beta chains associated with cytomegalovirus was given.

Source material: PBMCs. The receptor was isolated from a woman aged 25 to 39 in good health and CMV-seronegative. V and J are TRBV28 and TRBJ1-2; 9 bases align to TRBD1. The CDR3 region is CASSYTPGQGPEAHGYTF. The CDR3 bases are TGTGCCAGCAGTTACACACCGGGACAGGGCCCCGAGGCCCATGGCTACACCTTC.